This entry is about one T cell receptor beta chain. The V segment lost 5 bases and the J segment 4 bases; nucleotides outside the gene matches: 5. Germline CDR1 and CDR2: MNHEY and SMNVEV (reference sequence). CDR3 size: 13 residues. Source study methods: The assay estimated nucleated cells by amplifying reference gene primers. The protocol was immunoSEQ multiplex PCR, while the TCRdb copy is restricted to in-frame clones and leaves out a portion. Clonal size and the V and J genes are those of that table, whereas D and trimming came from the DNA. Of more than 300,000 clones in the sample, roughly 82% were seen once. These data belong to a study of blood T cell repertoires in COVID-19. Across the whole study: There were acute and convalescent COVID-19 samples, and they came from the United States, Italy and Spain. T cells, B-cell-depleted T cells, or PBMCs supplied cDNA or gDNA.

Sample: peripheral blood. This clonotype was obtained from a woman in her forties or fifties with acute or convalescent COVID-19. The chain recombines TRBV27 with TRBJ2-7, with 7 bases aligning to TRBD1. In DNA, the CDR3 is TGTGCCAGCAGTAGGGGACAGCTATACGAGCAGTACTTC. As protein: CASSRGQLYEQYF.